This TCR beta chain originates from a study of blood T cell repertoires in COVID-19 (TCRdb year 2020). With respect to the entire study: Collaborator samples came from the United States, Italy and Spain and covered acute and convalescent phases of COVID-19. The material from the prospective study consisted of cDNA or gDNA derived from T cells, B-cell-depleted T cells, or PBMCs. Subjects who had been exposed to COVID-19, were actively infected with it, or had recovered from it provided the deeply sampled blood TCRbeta repertoires that made up the dataset. A freely available public database, intended as a resource for researchers studying the immune response to SARS-CoV-2, is where the repertoires were released. The samples were drawn from the first 160 participants of the ongoing ImmuneRACE study and from some 1,300 subjects provided by 6 global collaborators. The sample metadata nearly always contained a de-identified subject ID, COVID-19 status, age in years and sex. Where available, HLA class I and class II types were taken from metadata supplied by the sample provider and were not determined by assay-based typing. The full study reports these points: The amount of clinical and demographic metadata varied by source and participant and was provided uncurated.

The CDR3 has 13 amino acids, counting the end cysteine and phenylalanine. This entry keeps only the CDR3 DNA: 39 bases, framed from base 1. From a lookup of the germline V gene, CDR1 and CDR2 are SGHDT and YYEEEE. Trimming removed 0 bases from V and 3 bases from J, leaving 7 bases between the germline ends. TCRbeta CDR3 regions were amplified from genomic DNA using the immunoSEQ Assay, a bias-controlled multiplex PCR. The authors' pipeline ran thus. Within the assay, amplification of reference gene primers was used to estimate how many nucleated cells each sample contained. To quantify the absolute abundance of each unique TCRbeta CDR3 rearrangement, sequence reads were collapsed and filtered. For each sample, productive Simpson clonality was calculated as the square root of Simpson's diversity index over productive rearrangements. What TCRdb holds here is the immuneACCESS table cut down to in-frame rearrangements. Part of the clones is not present; checked against another copy, under half of the missing clones reflect an unresolved V gene, and the others are unexplained. The V and J calls and the clone size are those of that table, but D and trimming were determined from the DNA. The sample data list about 220,000 clones, and about four fifths of these were observed just once. The top ten clones comprise roughly 5% of the sample.

Participants in the prospective study were enrolled through a virtual design, were aged roughly 18 to 90 years, and lived in about 25 United States geographic areas. In the prospective study, participants were assigned to cohorts based on the clinical history participants reported in a screening survey and a study questionnaire. A participant counted as exposed if, within 2 weeks of entering the study, that participant had been in contact with someone who had a PCR-confirmed or clinician-diagnosed COVID-19 case. In the prospective study, mobile phlebotomists collected whole blood, serum and a nasopharyngeal or oropharyngeal swab from each participant. Over an approximately 2-month period, participants in the prospective study had the option of providing additional blood draws and questionnaires. Blood samples from the prospective study were shipped frozen or at room temperature prior to DNA extraction.

About this clone: The antigen it recognizes is unknown. Base qualities are missing; no much larger clone stands one base away.

This sequence uses TRBV5-6 and TRBJ2-7; perhaps TRBD1 is the D gene, with 5 bases matching. This TCR was sampled from a woman aged 50 to 60 who had been exposed to COVID-19. The sample comprised PBMCs or T cells enriched from blood (not recorded which). The nucleotide sequence reads as follows: TGTGCCAGCAGCTTGGACAGGCACTACGAGCAGTACTTC. Its protein reads: CASSLDRHYEQYF.